The clone carrying this T cell receptor (beta chain) showed up just a few times. The data belong to a study of T cells of healthy individuals. Each CDR3 protein gets one entry after TCRdb re-called the 5' RACE reads with MiXCR. Of about 96,000 distinct CDR3 sequences listed, 17% are singletons. V lost 1 base to trimming and J lost 8 bases, with 12 bases between them. The CDR3 has 13 residues. Germline V gene lookup returns CDR1 SGHDT and CDR2 YYEEEE. The chain is built from TRBV5-6 and TRBJ1-2, with D perhaps TRBD1 (5 bases). The sequence was collected from a human donor in good health. The CDR3 protein is CASSLQGLGGYTF. CDR3 bases: TGTGCCAGCAGCTTGCAGGGCCTAGGAGGCTACACCTTC.